These 5 T cell receptor beta chains originate from one sample sequenced in a study of blood T cell repertoires in COVID-19. Assay: immunoSEQ multiplex PCR; the TCRdb copy retains only in-frame clones and omits some. Of approximately 70,000 clones listed, approximately 75% are singletons. The sequencing input was peripheral blood. Receptor source: a woman aged 55-75 years with acute or convalescent COVID-19.

The chain links TRBV28 to TRBJ2-7, with a weak D call TRBD1 (6 bases). Germline CDR1 is MDHEN and CDR2 is SYDVKM. V shed 4 bases and J shed 3 bases, with 22 bases lying between them. The CDR3 covers 17 residues. The CDR3 protein is CASSSRLDSARLYEQYF. The DNA for the CDR3 is TGTGCCAGCAGTTCACGGTTGGACAGCGCTCGGCTCTACGAGCAGTACTTC.

This clone was counted a few times. This chain joins TRBV11-2 and TRBJ1-4; D possibly corresponds to TRBD1 (5 bases). The germline gives CDR1 SGHAT, CDR2 FQNNGV. Trimming stripped 4 bases from V and 5 bases from J, with 8 bases between. The CDR3 is made up of 13 amino acids. CDR3 region: CASSSRGNEKLFF. The DNA of the CDR3 is TGTGCCAGCAGCTCCCGGGGGAATGAAAAACTGTTTTTT.

The rearrangement uses TRBV19 and TRBJ2-2; D gene ambiguous. From germline, CDR1 is LNHDA and CDR2 SQIVND (reference sequence). CDR3 size: 15 residues. Deletions cut 2 bases from V and 3 bases from J, with 10 bases between. In DNA, the CDR3 is TGTGCCAGTAGTATAACGGGTCATCACACCGGGGAGCTGTTTTTT. Its translation is CASSITGHHTGELFF.

The chain couples TRBV3-1 (or the pseudogene TRBV3-2) to TRBJ2-2; 7 bases align to TRBD1. J gave up 0 bases and V 2 bases, and 3 bases lay outside the gene matches. CDR3 size: 16 residues. Germline CDR1 reads LGHDT; CDR2 reads YNNKEL (reference sequence). CDR3 protein: CASSQPQGANTGELFF. Written as DNA, the CDR3 is TGTGCCAGCAGCCAACCCCAGGGGGCGAACACCGGGGAGCTGTTTTTT.

The rearrangement joins TRBV21-1 to TRBJ2-3; the table calls TRBD2, which could not be checked here. TRBV21-1 is a documented pseudogene. The CDR3 sequence is 14 residues long. CDR3 region: CASEGGPTTDTQYF. The CDR3 DNA follows: TGTGCCAGCGAGGGGGGGCCAACCACAGATACGCAGTATTTT.